This passage covers 32 T cell receptor beta chains from one sample sequenced in a study of CD8+CD57+ T cells in acquired aplastic anemia. Profiling of TCR beta VDJ combinations and CDR3 sequences used genomic DNA as template. TCRdb re-derived calls from the reads in MiXCR, one entry per CDR3 protein. Of under 200,000 distinct CDR3 sequences in the sample, 50% to 75% were seen once. Sequencing used sorted CD4+, CD8+, or CD8+CD57+ T cells (not recorded which) from PBMCs. The receptors derive from a human donor in good health.

The chain uses TRBV12-3 or TRBV12-4 and TRBJ1-1; perhaps TRBD1 as D (5 bases). The V end lost 8 bases, the J end lost 4 bases, and 11 bases lay between the germline ends. CDR3 length equals 12 residues. DNA of the CDR3: TGTGCCAGCGGTCGACAGAGCACTGAAGCTTTCTTT. Its protein is CASGRQSTEAFF.

Concerning this clonotype itself: At one of its ends the junction is not consistent with the germline gene, which may arise from a read error. V and J are TRBV7-7 and TRBJ2-3; possibly TRBD1 or TRBD2 for D (5 bases each). This CDR3 contains 15 residues. Germline V CDR1 and CDR2: SSHAT, FNYEAQ (reference sequence). The CDR3 is CASSLASGHTDTQYF. In DNA form, the CDR3 reads TGTGCTAGCAGCTTAGCAAGCGGACACACAGATACGCAGTATTTT.

On this clonotype: The conserved phenylalanine or tryptophan is not found at the CDR3 terminus, so this likely reflects a read error. The DNA is left out, because the CDR3 cannot be placed on it with certainty; the CDR3 is given as TCRdb lists it. The gene calls are TRBV9 and TRBJ2-6. Germline V lookup: CDR1 SGDLS, CDR2 YYNGEE. The CDR3 spans 8 residues, counting both ends. CDR3 protein: CASSPWTS.

This clonotype was recorded only once. The chain links TRBV6-1 to TRBJ1-5; D gene ambiguous. The germline V gene encodes CDR1 MNHNS and CDR2 SASEGT. CDR3 length equals 12 residues. Trimming took 2 bases from V and 14 from J, leaving 13 bases between them. CDR3 sequence: CASSEYRTPKHF. The CDR3 coding sequence is TGTGCCAGCAGTGAATATAGGACCCCCAAGCATTTT.

This clonotype was picked up a small number of times. The chain links TRBV9 to TRBJ2-7; D remains unclear. Trimming removed 3 bases from V and 12 bases from J, with 22 bases in between. This CDR3 has 14 residues. The germline gives CDR1 SGDLS, CDR2 YYNGEE. For the CDR3, the DNA is TGTGCCAGCAGCGCCCCCGGTACACCTTACGTGATGTACTTC. Protein sequence: CASSAPGTPYVMYF.

This clonotype was observed a handful of times. The rearrangement joins TRBV7-8 to TRBJ2-7; the D is unclear. Trimming cost V 1 base and J 0 bases, with 10 bases left between them. This CDR3 comprises 15 residues. Germline V CDR1 and CDR2: SGHVS, FQNEAQ. This chain's CDR3 is CASSLVWGPSYEQYF. The CDR3, as DNA: TGTGCCAGCAGCTTAGTCTGGGGTCCCTCCTACGAGCAGTACTTC.

This clonotype was recorded at least ten times. The rearrangement joins TRBV11-3 to TRBJ1-6; maybe TRBD1 (6 bases). Germline V lookup: CDR1 SGHNT, CDR2 YENEEA. The CDR3 loop spans 15 amino acids. V was shortened by 4 bases and J by 4 bases, with 11 bases between the two germline ends. The CDR3 DNA follows: TGTGCCAGCAGCTCACGGGACACTTATAATTCACCCCTCCACTTT. Translating it yields CASSSRDTYNSPLHF.

The chain joins TRBV12-3 or TRBV12-4 to TRBJ1-1; D gene ambiguous. This CDR3 is built from 14 residues. The CDR3 sequence is CASGPGYQRTEAFF. The CDR3 coding sequence is TGTGCTAGTGGTCCGGGATATCAGAGGACTGAAGCTTTCTTT.

This rearrangement joins TRBV10-1 to TRBJ1-1; unclear D gene. The ends were cut back, 2 bases at V and 7 bases at J, with 11 bases in the middle. The germline V gene encodes CDR1 WNHNN and CDR2 SYGVQD (reference sequence). This CDR3 contains 13 residues. The CDR3 region is CASSEAFLSEAFF. The CDR3 DNA reads TGCGCCAGCAGTGAGGCGTTCCTAAGTGAAGCTTTCTTT.

The J gene is TRBJ2-7, the V gene TRBV4-2; a weak D match, TRBD2 (6 bases). The CDR3 loop spans 11 amino acids. The V gene lost 1 base and the J gene lost 11 bases, with 9 bases spanning the gap. Germline CDR1 and CDR2: LGHNA and YNFKEQ. This chain's CDR3 is CASSQGREEYF. The CDR3 DNA reads as TGTGCCAGCAGCCAAGGCAGGGAGGAGTACTTC.

This clonotype was observed many times. The chain combines TRBV24-1 with TRBJ2-5, with 8 bases lining up with TRBD2. The V gene end was trimmed by 3 bases and the J gene end by 1 base; junction bases not matched to a gene: 6. Germline CDR1 KGHDR, CDR2 SFDVKD. This CDR3 is built from 16 residues. CDR3 in DNA: TGTGCCACCAGTGATCGGGGGGGGGGGGGCCAAGAGACCCAGTACTTC. Residues: CATSDRGGGGQETQYF.

The V gene is TRBV4-1, the J gene TRBJ1-2, with D perhaps matching TRBD1 (5 bases). V lost 4 bases, J lost 4 bases, and 13 bases lay in between. This CDR3 has 14 residues. Germline assignment: CDR1 MGHRA and CDR2 YSYEKL. The CDR3 here is CASSRVGRVYGYTF. The CDR3 DNA reads TGCGCCAGCAGCCGCGTCGGCAGGGTCTATGGCTACACCTTC.

This clonotype was picked up one time. The chain couples TRBV24-1 to TRBJ2-7; 10 bases match TRBD2. Trimming took 1 base from V and 7 from J; bases not matched to a gene: 9. The CDR3 is 16 amino acids. Germline loops: CDR1 KGHDR, CDR2 SFDVKD. The CDR3 sequence is CATSDLESGRAGEQYF. In DNA, the CDR3 is TGTGCCACCAGTGATTTAGAAAGCGGGAGGGCCGGGGAGCAGTACTTC.

This clonotype was found a few times. The rearrangement joins TRBV6-4 to TRBJ2-1; maybe TRBD2 (5 bases). CDR1 is MRHNA, CDR2 SNTAGT, per germline. The CDR3 is 14 residues long. V gave up 0 bases and J gave up 10 bases, with 13 bases separating them. CDR3 nucleotides: TGTGCCAGCAGTGACTCGATTGAAACGGGGGAGCAGTTCTTC. Its translation is CASSDSIETGEQFF.

The rearrangement links TRBV4-3 to TRBJ2-3; TRBD1 aligns across 9 bases. Germline trimming cut 3 bases from V and 6 bases from J; bases unmatched to any gene: 7. Germline V gene data show CDR1 as LGHNA and CDR2 as YSLEER. The CDR3 totals 15 residues. The CDR3 here is CASSQKQGAGDTQYF. As DNA, the CDR3 is TGCGCCAGCAGCCAGAAACAGGGGGCAGGGGATACGCAGTATTTT.

This clonotype was counted many times. The chain uses TRBV5-8 and TRBJ2-1, with unresolved D. CDR1 and CDR2 from the germline V gene are SGHTS and YDEGEE. V was cut by 0 bases and J by 2 bases, with 9 bases left in between. This CDR3 has 15 amino acids. The CDR3 reads CASSLGRVTYNEQFF. CDR3 nucleotide sequence: TGTGCCAGCAGCTTGGGCCGGGTTACCTACAATGAGCAGTTCTTC.

The chain carries TRBV2 and TRBJ1-6; weak D call: TRBD1 (5 bases). The CDR3 is 13 residues long. The V gene's germline CDR1 is SNHLY and CDR2 FYNNEI. Between the trimmed V and J ends, which lost 11 bases and 5 bases, there was a span of 13 bases. As DNA, the CDR3 is TGTGCCGTCGGGGGGGACGATAATTCACCCCTCCACTTT. Residues: CAVGGDDNSPLHF.

CDR3: CASSKRGDTDTQYF. Written as DNA, the CDR3 is TGTGCCAGCAGTAAGCGCGGAGACACAGATACGCAGTATTTT. The rearrangement uses TRBV9 and TRBJ2-3; D is unresolved. The length of the CDR3 is 14 residues. Looked up from germline, CDR1 is SGDLS and CDR2 is YYNGEE. V lost 5 bases, J lost 2 bases, and 12 bases lay in between.

The chain is built from TRBV7-3 and TRBJ2-2; D is unresolved. Trimming took off 5 bases at V and 7 bases at J, with 17 bases between the two ends. CDR3 length: 15 residues. Looked up from germline, CDR1 is SGHTA and CDR2 is FQGTGA. CDR3 sequence (DNA): TGTGCCAGCAGCGCTCAACTATTCGGAATCGGGGAGCTGTTTTTT. It specifies CASSAQLFGIGELFF. The full variable domain, with the rest looked up from reference TRBV7-3 and TRBJ2-2, is GAGVSQTPSNKVTEKGKYVELRCDPISGHTALYWYRQSLGQGPEFLIYFQGTGAADDSGLPNDRFFAVRPEGSVSTLKIQRTERGDSAVYLCASSAQLFGIGELFFGEGSRLTVL.

This clonotype has at least ten counts. This chain links TRBV27 with TRBJ2-7; 8 bases map to TRBD2. The J segment lost 0 bases and the V segment lost 6 bases, leaving 7 bases of the junction unmatched. The CDR3 totals 15 residues. Germline CDR1 MNHEY, CDR2 SMNVEV (reference sequence). In nucleotides, the CDR3 is TGTGCCAGCAGCGTACTAGCGGTAAGCTCCTACGAGCAGTACTTC. Residues: CASSVLAVSSYEQYF.

V is TRBV29-1 and J is TRBJ2-7; 7 bases are shared with TRBD1. The J segment lost 5 bases and the V segment lost 2 bases, leaving 3 bases of the junction unmatched. Germline-derived CDR1 and CDR2 are SQVTM and ANQGSEA. CDR3 size: 12 residues. The CDR3 nucleotides read TGCAGCGTTGAACACAGGGGCCACGAGCAGTACTTC. It specifies CSVEHRGHEQYF.

V usage is TRBV2 and J usage is TRBJ2-3; 13 nucleotides match TRBD2. This CDR3 is 16 amino acids long. Germline assignment: CDR1 SNHLY and CDR2 FYNNEI. After removal of 6 bases from V and 2 bases from J, the junction contained 5 bases not matched to a gene. CDR3: CASRLGLAGDTDTQYF. The CDR3 region has the DNA TGTGCCAGCAGACTCGGACTAGCGGGAGACACAGATACGCAGTATTTT.

The chain is built from TRBV5-5 and TRBJ1-5; tentative D call: TRBD1 (5 bases). The CDR3 runs 14 residues. CDR1 is SGHKS, CDR2 YYEKEE, per germline (reference sequence). The V and J ends lost 2 bases and 2 bases respectively, with 8 bases between them. The CDR3 DNA reads as TGTGCCAGCAGCTTCAGGGCGGGCAATCAGCCCCAGCATTTT. It yields the protein CASSFRAGNQPQHF.

The chain carries TRBV7-3 and TRBJ1-6; D may be TRBD1 (6 bases). The CDR3 contains 14 residues. The V gene lost 2 bases and the J gene lost 10 bases, with 12 bases spanning the gap. The germline gives CDR1 SGHTA, CDR2 FQGTGA. CDR3 DNA sequence: TGTGCCAGCAGCTTACCCCAGGGGACCTCACCCCTCCACTTT. This translates into CASSLPQGTSPLHF.

V gene TRBV10-1 combines with J gene TRBJ2-2; D uncertain. V was trimmed by 5 bases and J by 1 base, leaving 5 bases between them. This CDR3 is built from 13 residues. The V gene's germline CDR1 is WNHNN and CDR2 SYGVQD (reference sequence). The CDR3 nucleotides are TGCGCCAGCAGTTCCCAGAACACCGGGGAGCTGTTTTTT. Its translation is CASSSQNTGELFF.

This clonotype was seen at least ten times. This chain links TRBV4-3 with TRBJ2-1; D is perhaps TRBD1 (5 bases). Germline V gene sequence: CDR1 LGHNA, CDR2 YSLEER. This CDR3 has 15 residues. Trimming pared 4 bases from V and 7 bases from J, leaving 17 bases between. The CDR3 DNA is TGCGCCAGCAGCCCCGGTGGGGCTGTACTAAATGAGCAGTTCTTC. Its translation: CASSPGGAVLNEQFF.

The chain carries TRBV19 and TRBJ2-7; D is ambiguous. The CDR3 runs 14 residues. The V end was cut by 3 bases, the J end by 2 bases, with 11 bases between. Germline-derived CDR1 and CDR2 are LNHDA and SQIVND (reference sequence). The CDR3: CASSISRSTYEQYF. CDR3 sequence (DNA): TGTGCCAGTAGTATTAGCAGATCTACCTACGAGCAGTACTTC.

The CDR3, as DNA: TGTGCCAGTAGTATGGCGTCTGGCTACACCTTC. It specifies CASSMASGYTF. The J gene is TRBJ1-2, the V gene TRBV19; no reliable D call. The germline CDR1 and CDR2 sequences are LNHDA and SQIVND (reference sequence). The CDR3 loop spans 11 amino acids. The V gene lost 3 bases and the J gene lost 7 bases, with 6 bases spanning the gap.

This clonotype was found many times. The genes are TRBV6-1 and TRBJ1-1; D unclear. CDR1 and CDR2 from the germline V gene are MNHNS and SASEGT. The V gene lost 2 bases and the J gene lost 7 bases, with 8 bases spanning the gap. This CDR3 contains 12 residues. CDR3 region: CASSEIHFEAFF. Here the CDR3 DNA reads TGTGCCAGCAGTGAAATCCACTTTGAAGCTTTCTTT.

V usage is TRBV28 and J usage is TRBJ2-7; a possible D gene is TRBD1 (6 bases). The ends were cut back, 5 bases at V and 5 bases at J, with 22 bases in the middle. The CDR3 totals 16 residues. The V gene's germline CDR1 is MDHEN and CDR2 SYDVKM. CDR3 region: CASSRLGQTTTHEQYF. In DNA form, the CDR3 reads TGTGCCAGCAGTCGCCTCGGACAGACCACAACCCACGAGCAGTACTTC.

This chain links TRBV12-3 or TRBV12-4 with TRBJ2-3, with 10 bases aligning to TRBD1. Trimming at V came to 0 bases and at J to 14 bases, leaving 11 bases not matched to a gene. This CDR3 spans 15 amino acids. The CDR3 here is CASSLARGQGLPSYF. The CDR3 DNA reads TGTGCCAGCAGTTTAGCGCGGGGACAGGGGCTTCCTTCGTATTTT.

V is TRBV5-1 and J is TRBJ1-2; perhaps TRBD1 as D (6 bases). The V and J ends lost 7 bases and 10 bases respectively, with 20 bases between them. CDR3 length: 13 amino acids. Germline CDR1 reads SGHRS; CDR2 reads YFSETQ. CDR3 coding DNA: TGCGCCAGCGGAAGTACAGGGATACGTGACTACACCTTC. It specifies CASGSTGIRDYTF.